A single sample gave rise to the 7 T cell receptor beta chains below, sequenced in a study of T cells in Graves' hyperthyroidism and ophthalmopathy. TCR beta CDR3 sequences were amplified from RNA transcripts. Initially, a first-round RT-PCR of the TCR CDR3 employed the HTBI primer set. Using its own MiXCR run on the multiplex PCR reads, TCRdb lists one record per CDR3 protein. The sample records approximately 700,000 distinct CDR3 sequences, less than 45% being singletons. Sequenced material: peripheral blood or thyroid tissue (not recorded which). The source of these receptors is an adult man with Graves' disease, either hyperthyroidism or ophthalmopathy (not recorded which).

Notes on this clonotype: Given a much more abundant clone one base away, this may be a read error. The gene calls are TRBV29-1 and TRBJ1-5; D possibly corresponds to TRBD1 (5 bases). The CDR3 totals 14 residues. Trimming removed 7 bases at V and 5 bases at J, with 18 bases between. CDR1 SQVTM and CDR2 ANQGSEA come from the germline V gene. This chain's CDR3 is CSARSGPGYQPQHF. The CDR3 nucleotides read TGCAGCGCGAGGTCAGGGCCGGGCTATCAGCCCCAGCATTTT. The full variable domain, its missing parts supplied by reference TRBV29-1 and TRBJ1-5, is SAVISQKPSRDICQRGTSLTIQCQVDSQVTMMFWYRQQPGQSLTLIATANQGSEATYESGFVIDKFPISRPNLTFSTLTVSNMSPEDSSIYLCSARSGPGYQPQHFGDGTRLSIL.

This clonotype has just a few counts. The CDR3: CSAEGFGNTIYF. The CDR3 DNA sequence: TGCAGCGCCGAAGGGTTTGGAAACACCATATATTTT. This sequence joins TRBV29-1 and TRBJ1-3; D is unclear. Germline assignment: CDR1 SQVTM and CDR2 ANQGSEA. V was shortened by 7 bases and J by 3 bases, with 10 bases between the two germline ends. The CDR3 loop spans 12 amino acids.

The sample holds many counts of this clonotype. The V gene is TRBV20-1, the J gene TRBJ2-6; 7 bases match TRBD1. CDR1 and CDR2 (germline): DFQATT, SNEGSKA (reference sequence). J was trimmed by 3 bases and V by 6 bases; bases with no gene match: 2. The CDR3 covers 13 residues. CDR3 region: CSARQGGANVLTF. The DNA for the CDR3 is TGCAGTGCCCGACAGGGTGGGGCCAACGTCCTGACTTTC.

This clonotype was observed a handful of times. For the CDR3, the DNA is TGCAGTGCAAAGCGGGGTTCGGTGAACACTGAAGCTTTCTTT. Amino acids: CSAKRGSVNTEAFF. The chain recombines TRBV20-1 with TRBJ1-1, with unresolved D. The CDR3 extends over 14 amino acids. Per the germline V gene, CDR1 is DFQATT and CDR2 is SNEGSKA (reference sequence). V was clipped by 6 bases and J by 0 bases, with 14 bases between them.

This clonotype was observed a handful of times. The chain joins TRBV7-9 to TRBJ2-7; D gene ambiguous. The CDR3 covers 13 residues. The germline V gene encodes CDR1 SEHNR and CDR2 FQNEAQ (reference sequence). V lost 1 base, J lost 4 bases, and 8 bases lay in between. The DNA for the CDR3 is TGTGCCAGCAGCTTAGGAACATTTTACGAGCAGTACTTC. This codes for CASSLGTFYEQYF.

The chain has TRBV6-1 and TRBJ2-7, with TRBD1 as a possible D gene (5 bases). The CDR3 is 15 amino acids. Per germline, CDR1 MNHNS and CDR2 SASEGT. V lost 10 bases, J lost 0 bases, and 19 bases lay in between. The CDR3 DNA follows: TGTGCCATCAGCCATTCAGGGATCGGCTCCTACGAGCAGTACTTC. This encodes CAISHSGIGSYEQYF.

This clonotype turned up a few times. The chain employs TRBV9 and TRBJ2-5; maybe TRBD2 (7 bases). The CDR3 has 15 amino acids. Germline CDR1 and CDR2: SGDLS and YYNGEE. V lost 0 bases and J 5 bases, leaving 14 bases between the germline ends. The CDR3 is CASSVEGGHGETQYF. CDR3 nucleotide sequence: TGTGCCAGCAGCGTAGAGGGGGGGCACGGGGAGACCCAGTACTTC.